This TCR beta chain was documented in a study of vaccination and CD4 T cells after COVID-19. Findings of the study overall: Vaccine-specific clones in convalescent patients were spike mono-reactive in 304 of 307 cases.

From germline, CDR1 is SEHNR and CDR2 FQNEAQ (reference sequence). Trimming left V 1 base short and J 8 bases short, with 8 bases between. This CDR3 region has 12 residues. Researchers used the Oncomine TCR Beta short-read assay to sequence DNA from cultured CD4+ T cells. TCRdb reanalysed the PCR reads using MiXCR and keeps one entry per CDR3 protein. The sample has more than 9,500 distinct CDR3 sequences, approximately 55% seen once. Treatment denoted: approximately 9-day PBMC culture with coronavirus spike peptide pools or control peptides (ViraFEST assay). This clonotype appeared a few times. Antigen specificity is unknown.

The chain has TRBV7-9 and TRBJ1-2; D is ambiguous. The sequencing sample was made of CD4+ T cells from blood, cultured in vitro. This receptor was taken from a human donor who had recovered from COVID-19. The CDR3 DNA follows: TGTGCCAGCAGCTTAGGTGGTTTGGGCTACACCTTC. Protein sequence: CASSLGGLGYTF. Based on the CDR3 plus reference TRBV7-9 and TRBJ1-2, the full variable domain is DTGVSQNPRHKITKRGQNVTFRCDPISEHNRLYWYRQTLGQGPEFLTYFQNEAQLEKSRLLSDRFSAERPKGSFSTLEIQRTEQGDSAMYLCASSLGGLGYTFGSGTRLTVV.